The 17 T cell receptor beta chains in this list originate from one sample, sequenced in a study of blood T cell repertoires in COVID-19. Using immunoSEQ multiplex PCR, the repertoire was profiled, and TCRdb retains in-frame clones only, with some absent. In the table there are roughly 250,000 clones, about 85% of which are singletons. Sample: peripheral blood. The receptors here all came from a human donor with COVID-19, enrolled during active disease. The donor label of this sample is uncertain.

The CDR3 here is CASSLGGMPNEKLFF. The CDR3 coding sequence is TGCGCCAGCAGCTTGGGAGGGATGCCTAATGAAAAACTGTTTTTT. The chain employs TRBV5-1 and TRBJ1-4; D gene uncertain. Per germline, CDR1 SGHRS and CDR2 YFSETQ. The CDR3 spans 15 residues. V dropped 0 bases and J dropped 3 bases, with 9 bases sitting between them.

This clone was found a few times. The chain has TRBV7-2 and TRBJ1-1; D unclear. The V end was cut by 5 bases, the J end by 2 bases, with 9 bases between. Germline-derived CDR1 and CDR2 are SGHTA and FQGNSA. There are 13 residues in the CDR3. In DNA form, the CDR3 reads TGTGCCAGCAGCAAACAGCTTAACACTGAAGCTTTCTTT. This sequence encodes CASSKQLNTEAFF.

CDR3 in amino acids: CATSDRAGTQDQPQHF. DNA for the CDR3: TGTGCCACCTCAGACAGGGCGGGCACCCAAGATCAGCCCCAGCATTTT. V gene TRBV19 combines with J gene TRBJ1-5; TRBD1 matches 7 bases. The ends lost 10 bases at V and 5 bases at J; junction bases unmatched: 17. The CDR3 has 16 residues. Germline CDR1 LNHDA, CDR2 SQIVND (reference sequence).

The chain is built from TRBV6-6 and TRBJ1-1; D remains ambiguous. Germline CDR1 is MNHNY and CDR2 is SVGAGI (reference sequence). Between the trimmed V and J ends, which lost 7 bases and 3 bases, there was a span of 12 bases. The CDR3 spans 13 residues. CDR3 region: CASTPNSDTEAFF. CDR3 nucleotides: TGTGCCAGCACCCCAAACAGTGACACTGAAGCTTTCTTT.

The chain carries TRBV28 and TRBJ1-5; no clear D. Trimming pared 3 bases from V and 0 bases from J, leaving 12 bases between. This CDR3 spans 16 amino acids. Per the germline V gene, CDR1 is MDHEN and CDR2 is SYDVKM. CDR3 region: CASSLGGQNSNQPQHF. CDR3 DNA: TGTGCCAGCAGTTTGGGCGGGCAAAATAGCAATCAGCCCCAGCATTTT.

The chain is built from TRBV5-1 and TRBJ2-5, with TRBD2 matching 8 bases. V dropped 4 bases and J dropped 5; count of bases not matched to a gene: 16. The CDR3 length is 17 residues. The germline CDR1 and CDR2 sequences are SGHRS and YFSETQ. CDR3: CASSTGGDTRRMETQYF. CDR3 coding DNA: TGCGCCAGCAGCACGGGGGGGGACACCCGGAGGATGGAGACCCAGTACTTC.

The chain uses TRBV28 and TRBJ1-6; tentative D call: TRBD1 (6 bases). Germline CDR1 reads MDHEN; CDR2 reads SYDVKM. V lost 3 bases and J 7 bases, leaving 16 bases between the germline ends. The CDR3 has 16 residues. CDR3 loop: CASSFDKGGTNSPLHF. CDR3 sequence (DNA): TGTGCCAGCAGTTTTGATAAGGGGGGGACAAATTCACCCCTCCACTTT. Full variable domain (remainder filled in from reference TRBV28 and TRBJ1-6): DVKVTQSSRYLVKRTGEKVFLECVQDMDHENMFWYRQDPGLGLRLIYFSYDVKMKEKGDIPEGYSVSREKKERFSLILESASTNQTSMYLCASSFDKGGTNSPLHFGNGTRLTVT.

This sequence joins TRBV28 and TRBJ1-1, with D possibly TRBD1 on 5 matching bases. This CDR3 contains 13 residues. Trimming shortened V by 5 bases and J by 9 bases, and 16 bases separated the two germline ends. Germline values: CDR1 MDHEN, CDR2 SYDVKM. CDR3 region: CASSPTVFFKAFF. In DNA form, the CDR3 reads TGTGCCAGCAGTCCGACAGTGTTCTTTAAAGCTTTCTTT.

The genes are TRBV28 and TRBJ2-7; D gene ambiguous. Trimming shortened V by 3 bases and J by 9 bases, and 9 bases separated the two germline ends. CDR3 length equals 11 residues. Germline loops: CDR1 MDHEN, CDR2 SYDVKM. The CDR3 nucleotides read TGTGCCAGCAGTTTGGCCCTAGGGCAGTACTTC. Amino acid sequence: CASSLALGQYF.

The rearrangement uses TRBV27 and TRBJ2-7; 8 bases line up with TRBD2. The ends lost 6 bases at V and 7 bases at J; junction bases unmatched: 5. This CDR3 region has 12 residues. The germline V gene encodes CDR1 MNHEY and CDR2 SMNVEV (reference sequence). CDR3 coding DNA: TGTGCCAGCAGCCACCCGGGGGGGGAGCAGTACTTC. Protein sequence: CASSHPGGEQYF.

This clone was seen once. J is TRBJ2-2 and V is TRBV14, with 9 bases that match TRBD2. The germline CDR1 and CDR2 sequences are SGHDN and FVKESK. Losses at the gene ends were 7 bases for V and 6 bases for J; bases not matched to a gene: 9. The CDR3 totals 15 residues. The CDR3 DNA is TGTGCCAGCAAACGGGGACTAGCCGTTCCCGGGGAGCTGTTTTTT. Protein: CASKRGLAVPGELFF.

CDR3 in amino acids: CASSPGTGAARRLEAFF. The CDR3 nucleotides are TGTGCCAGCAGCCCGGGGACAGGGGCGGCCCGGCGCCTTGAAGCTTTCTTT. The rearrangement joins TRBV5-6 to TRBJ1-1; 10 positions match TRBD1. V lost 4 bases and J lost 7; bases outside the gene matches: 16. CDR3 length: 17 amino acids. Germline-derived CDR1 and CDR2 are SGHDT and YYEEEE.

This chain links TRBV7-9 with TRBJ2-7; TRBD1 matches 8 bases. The CDR3 totals 14 residues. CDR1 is SEHNR and CDR2 is FQNEAQ in the germline V gene (reference sequence). V lost 4 bases and J lost 1; bases outside the gene matches: 3. As DNA, the CDR3 is TGTGCCAGCAGCTCGGGACAGGTTTCCTACGAGCAGTACTTC. This codes for CASSSGQVSYEQYF.

J is TRBJ2-7 and V is TRBV28, with D maybe TRBD1 (6 bases). There are 15 residues in the CDR3. The V end lost 4 bases, the J end lost 0 bases, and 13 bases lay between the germline ends. CDR1 is MDHEN and CDR2 is SYDVKM in the germline V gene. CDR3 amino acids: CASSYLRGSSYEQYF. Written as DNA, the CDR3 is TGTGCCAGCAGTTATCTCAGGGGTAGCTCCTACGAGCAGTACTTC. Together with reference TRBV28 and TRBJ2-7, the CDR3 gives the full variable domain: DVKVTQSSRYLVKRTGEKVFLECVQDMDHENMFWYRQDPGLGLRLIYFSYDVKMKEKGDIPEGYSVSREKKERFSLILESASTNQTSMYLCASSYLRGSSYEQYFGPGTRLTVT.

V is TRBV18 and J is TRBJ2-5, with D tentatively TRBD1 (6 bases). Trimming removed 4 bases from V and 3 bases from J, with 9 bases in between. The CDR3 contains 13 residues. CDR1 is KGHSH, CDR2 LQKENI, per germline. This CDR3 is CASSQGQKETQYF. The CDR3 DNA reads TGTGCCAGCTCACAAGGACAGAAAGAGACCCAGTACTTC.

V gene TRBV7-2 combines with J gene TRBJ2-5; 10 bases are a match to TRBD2. Trimming cost V 5 bases and J 4 bases; bases outside gene matches: 10. This CDR3 region has 16 residues. Germline V gives CDR1 SGHTA, CDR2 FQGNSA. As DNA, the CDR3 is TGTGCCAGCAGCCCGGGGACCAGCGGGAGGGGAGAGACCCAGTACTTC. It specifies CASSPGTSGRGETQYF.

This chain joins TRBV7-2 and TRBJ1-1, with no clear D. Germline V lookup: CDR1 SGHTA, CDR2 FQGNSA. The CDR3 consists of 14 residues. Trimming stripped 3 bases from V and 11 bases from J, with 19 bases between. CDR3 in amino acids: CASSFGGGALSAFF. As DNA, the CDR3 is TGTGCCAGCAGCTTCGGAGGAGGAGCCCTGTCGGCTTTCTTT.